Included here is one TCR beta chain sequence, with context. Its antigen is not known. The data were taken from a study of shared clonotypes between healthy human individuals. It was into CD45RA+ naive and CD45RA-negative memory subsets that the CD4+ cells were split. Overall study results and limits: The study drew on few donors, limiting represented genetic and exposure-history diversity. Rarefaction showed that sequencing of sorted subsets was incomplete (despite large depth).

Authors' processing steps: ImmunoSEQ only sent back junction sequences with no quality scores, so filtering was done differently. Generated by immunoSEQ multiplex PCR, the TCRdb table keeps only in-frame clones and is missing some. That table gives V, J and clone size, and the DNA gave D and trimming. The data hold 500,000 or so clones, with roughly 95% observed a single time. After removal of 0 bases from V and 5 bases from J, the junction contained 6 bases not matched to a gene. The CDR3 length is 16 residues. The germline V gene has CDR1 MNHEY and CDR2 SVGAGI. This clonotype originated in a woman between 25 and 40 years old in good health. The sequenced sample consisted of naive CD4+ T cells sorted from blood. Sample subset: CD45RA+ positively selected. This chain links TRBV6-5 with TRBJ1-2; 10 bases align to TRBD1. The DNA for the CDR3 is TGTGCCAGCAGTTACTCAAGACAGGGGGCGAGGTATGGCTACACCTTC. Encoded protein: CASSYSRQGARYGYTF.